This T cell receptor beta chain was documented in a study of CD8+ T cells in alopecia areata. Trimming stripped 8 bases from V and 5 bases from J, with 18 bases between. The V gene's germline CDR1 is SGHTA and CDR2 FQGTGA. The CDR3 length is 14 residues. Reverse transcribed after extraction, RNA yielded cDNA as the sequencing template. Profiled with immunoSEQ multiplex PCR; TCRdb holds only in-frame clones, not every one. The table has around 36,000 clones, around half seen once. Sorting of CD4+ cells into CD25+CD127- cells (for 4 or 5 patients) was performed. Alopecia areata patients gave lesional scalp punch biopsies and peripheral blood samples.

The sample comprised CD4+ Tregs sorted from blood. The V gene is TRBV7-3, the J gene TRBJ1-1; TRBD1 is a possible D gene (5 bases). This receptor was identified in a human donor with alopecia areata. Written as DNA, the CDR3 is TGTGCCAGCTTGCAGGGCCCGTCGGGGACTGAAGCTTTCTTT. Translation: CASLQGPSGTEAFF.